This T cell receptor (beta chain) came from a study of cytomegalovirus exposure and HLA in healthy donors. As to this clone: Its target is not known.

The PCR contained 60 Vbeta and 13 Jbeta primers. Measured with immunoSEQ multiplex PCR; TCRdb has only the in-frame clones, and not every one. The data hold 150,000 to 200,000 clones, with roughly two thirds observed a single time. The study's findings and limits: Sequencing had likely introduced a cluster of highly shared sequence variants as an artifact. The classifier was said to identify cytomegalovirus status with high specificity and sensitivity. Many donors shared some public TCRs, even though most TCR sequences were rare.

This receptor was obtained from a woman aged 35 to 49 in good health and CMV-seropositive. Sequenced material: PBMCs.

The CDR3 DNA follows: TGTGCCAGCTCACTGGGACACCTTAGCAATCAGCCCCAGCATTTT. Residues: CASSLGHLSNQPQHF. The rearrangement uses TRBV18 and TRBJ1-5, with D tentatively TRBD1 (6 bases). V shed 4 bases and J shed 0 bases, with 10 bases lying between them. This CDR3 region has 15 residues. Germline CDR1 reads KGHSH; CDR2 reads LQKENI. Looking up the rest from reference TRBV18 and TRBJ1-5 gives the full variable domain: NAGVMQNPRHLVRRRGQEARLRCSPMKGHSHVYWYRQLPEEGLKFMVYLQKENIIDESGMPKERFSAEFPKEGPSILRIQQVVRGDSAAYFCASSLGHLSNQPQHFGDGTRLSIL.